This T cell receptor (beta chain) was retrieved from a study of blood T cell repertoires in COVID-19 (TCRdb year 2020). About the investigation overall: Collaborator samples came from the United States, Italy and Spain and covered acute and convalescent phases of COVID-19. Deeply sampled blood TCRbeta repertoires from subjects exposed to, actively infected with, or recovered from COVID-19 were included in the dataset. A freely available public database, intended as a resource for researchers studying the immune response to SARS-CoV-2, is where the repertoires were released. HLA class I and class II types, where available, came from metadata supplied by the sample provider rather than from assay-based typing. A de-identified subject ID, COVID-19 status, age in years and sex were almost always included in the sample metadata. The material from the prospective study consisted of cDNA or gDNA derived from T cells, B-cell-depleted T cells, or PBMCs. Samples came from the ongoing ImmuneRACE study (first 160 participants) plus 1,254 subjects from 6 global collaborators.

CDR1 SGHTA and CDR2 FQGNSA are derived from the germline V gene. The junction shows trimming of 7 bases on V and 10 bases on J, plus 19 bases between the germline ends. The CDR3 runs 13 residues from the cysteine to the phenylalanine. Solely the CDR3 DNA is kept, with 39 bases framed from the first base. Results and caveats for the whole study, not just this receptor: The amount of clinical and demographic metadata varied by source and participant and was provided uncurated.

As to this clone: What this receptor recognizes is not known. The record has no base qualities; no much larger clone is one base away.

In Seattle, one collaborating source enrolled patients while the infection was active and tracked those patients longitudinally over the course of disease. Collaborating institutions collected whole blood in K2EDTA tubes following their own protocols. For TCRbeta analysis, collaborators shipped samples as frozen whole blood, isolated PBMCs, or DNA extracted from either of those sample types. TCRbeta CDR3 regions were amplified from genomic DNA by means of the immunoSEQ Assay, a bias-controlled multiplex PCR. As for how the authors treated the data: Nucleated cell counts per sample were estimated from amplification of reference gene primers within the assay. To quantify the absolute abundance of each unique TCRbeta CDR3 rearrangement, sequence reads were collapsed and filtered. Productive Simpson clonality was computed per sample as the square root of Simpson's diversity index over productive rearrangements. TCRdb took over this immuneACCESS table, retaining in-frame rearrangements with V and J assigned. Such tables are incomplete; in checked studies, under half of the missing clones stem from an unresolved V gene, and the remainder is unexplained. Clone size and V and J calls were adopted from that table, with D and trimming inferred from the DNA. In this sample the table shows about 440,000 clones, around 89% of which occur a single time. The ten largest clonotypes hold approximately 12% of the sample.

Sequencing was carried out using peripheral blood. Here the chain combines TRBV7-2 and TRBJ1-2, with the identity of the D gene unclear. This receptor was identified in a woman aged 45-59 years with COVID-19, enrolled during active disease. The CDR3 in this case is CASTLGHGRIYTF. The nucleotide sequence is TGTGCCAGCACCCTCGGTCATGGGAGGATCTACACCTTC.